This T cell receptor (beta chain) was sequenced during a study of response to subunit inactivated influenza vaccine. Study results and caveats: It was the authors' suggestion that each seasonal influenza vaccination recruits few new T cells.

Only a few counts were recorded for this clonotype. Its antigen is still unknown. Germline CDR1 reads SEHNR; CDR2 reads FQNEAQ (reference sequence). V shed 6 bases and J shed 3 bases, with 9 bases lying between them. The CDR3 sequence is 14 residues long. From the RT-PCR reads, TCRdb called clonotypes with MiXCR, one entry per CDR3 protein. This sample has over 750,000 distinct CDR3 sequences, with 20% to 25% found just once. The V gene is TRBV7-9, the J gene TRBJ1-6; D uncertain. This receptor was identified in a man aged 45-65 years who received an inactivated influenza vaccine. The sample was PBMCs from blood, taken less than 6 days after vaccination. CDR3 sequence: CASSPGDYNSPLHF. The DNA of the CDR3 is TGTGCCAGCAGTCCGGGAGACTATAATTCACCCCTCCACTTT.